This T cell receptor (beta chain) was sequenced for a study of beta chain features in type 1 diabetes. Study-wide results and caveats: When cDNA is sequenced, cells with high TCR expression could be over-represented. TCRB CDR3s from Type 1 diabetes patients were moderately but significantly shorter in all four CD4+ subsets.

V shed 4 bases and J shed 5 bases, with 17 bases lying between them. Per germline, CDR1 SQVTM and CDR2 ANQGSEA. There are 14 residues in the CDR3. The entirety of the isolated RNA underwent reverse transcription, so expressed TCRB transcripts were sequenced. TCRdb's copy holds only in-frame clones and misses some; the assay was immunoSEQ multiplex PCR. The sample comprises 300,000 to 350,000 clones, 6.5% to 10% of which are singletons, and approximately 0.47% rests with the top ten. This clone was seen a few times. Its specificity is not known. The receptor was derived from a woman between 18 and 29 years old in good health. The sequencing input was central memory CD4+ T cells from blood. The rearrangement joins TRBV29-1 to TRBJ2-5, with D perhaps TRBD2 (7 bases). This CDR3 reads CSVGGRGERETQYF. DNA of the CDR3: TGCAGCGTTGGGGGGAGGGGGGAGCGGGAGACCCAGTACTTC.